This T cell receptor (beta chain) was obtained from a study of Ad26.COV2.S vaccination and SARS-CoV-2 variants. Treatment here: around 19 received Ad26.COV2.S at low or high dose, single or two shots; several received placebo; per-sample allocation not given. On day 63 after the first injection, vaccine and placebo recipients gave samples. Repertoires were generated with immunoSEQ multiplex PCR, while TCRdb's copy carries only in-frame clones and drops some. The table has 350,000 to 500,000 clones, around 91% seen once. Findings and caveats of the study: Researchers reported similar non-spike TCR breadth in vaccine and placebo recipients.

Concerning this clone itself: No antigen is known for it.

Germline CDR1 and CDR2: SEHNR and FQNEAQ (reference sequence). Trimming pared 4 bases from V and 7 bases from J, leaving 13 bases between. The CDR3 consists of 14 residues. The chain couples TRBV7-9 to TRBJ2-2; D uncertain. The receptor was isolated from a person aged 18-65 years who received the Ad26.COV2.S COVID-19 vaccine or a placebo. The sample consisted of peripheral blood, taken in a trial of Ad26.COV2.S vaccine versus placebo. The CDR3 spells CASSSNVPGGELFF. The CDR3 DNA follows: TGTGCCAGCAGCTCCAATGTACCAGGCGGGGAGCTGTTTTTT.